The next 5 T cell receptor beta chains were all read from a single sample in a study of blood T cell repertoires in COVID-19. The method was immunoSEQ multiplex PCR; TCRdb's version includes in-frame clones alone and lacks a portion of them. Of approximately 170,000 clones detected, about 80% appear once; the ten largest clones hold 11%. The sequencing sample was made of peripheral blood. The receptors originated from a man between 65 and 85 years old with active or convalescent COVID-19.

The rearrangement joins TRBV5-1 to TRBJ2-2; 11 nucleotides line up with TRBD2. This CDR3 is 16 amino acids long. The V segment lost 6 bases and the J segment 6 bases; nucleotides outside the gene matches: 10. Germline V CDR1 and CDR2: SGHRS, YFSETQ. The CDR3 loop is CASTGVGLAGAGELFF. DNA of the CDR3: TGCGCCAGCACGGGGGTTGGACTAGCGGGTGCCGGGGAGCTGTTTTTT.

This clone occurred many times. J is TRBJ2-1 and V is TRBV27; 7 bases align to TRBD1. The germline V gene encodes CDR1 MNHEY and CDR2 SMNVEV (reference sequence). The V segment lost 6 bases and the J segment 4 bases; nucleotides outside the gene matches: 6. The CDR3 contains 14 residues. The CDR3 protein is CASSLQGPYNEQFF. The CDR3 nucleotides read TGTGCCAGCAGCTTACAGGGGCCGTACAATGAGCAGTTCTTC.

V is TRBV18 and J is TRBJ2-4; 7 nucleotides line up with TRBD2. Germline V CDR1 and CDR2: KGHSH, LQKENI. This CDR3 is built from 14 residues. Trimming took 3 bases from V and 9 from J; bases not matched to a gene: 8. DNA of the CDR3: TGTGCCAGCTCACCGCCGGCGGGGGTGAGCATTCAGTACTTC. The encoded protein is CASSPPAGVSIQYF.

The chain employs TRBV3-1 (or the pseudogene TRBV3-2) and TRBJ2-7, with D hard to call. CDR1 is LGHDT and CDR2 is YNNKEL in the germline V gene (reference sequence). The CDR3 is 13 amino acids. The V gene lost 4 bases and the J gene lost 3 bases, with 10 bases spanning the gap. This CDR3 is CASSPPPYYEQYF. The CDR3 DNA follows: TGTGCCAGCAGCCCTCCCCCCTACTACGAGCAGTACTTC.

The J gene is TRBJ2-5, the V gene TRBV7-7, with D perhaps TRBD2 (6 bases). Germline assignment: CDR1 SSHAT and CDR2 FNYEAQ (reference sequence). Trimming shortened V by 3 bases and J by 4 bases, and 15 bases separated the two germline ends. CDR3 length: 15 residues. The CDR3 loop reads CASSFRGRGVETQYF. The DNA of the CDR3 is TGTGCCAGCAGCTTTCGCGGCCGCGGGGTAGAGACCCAGTACTTC.